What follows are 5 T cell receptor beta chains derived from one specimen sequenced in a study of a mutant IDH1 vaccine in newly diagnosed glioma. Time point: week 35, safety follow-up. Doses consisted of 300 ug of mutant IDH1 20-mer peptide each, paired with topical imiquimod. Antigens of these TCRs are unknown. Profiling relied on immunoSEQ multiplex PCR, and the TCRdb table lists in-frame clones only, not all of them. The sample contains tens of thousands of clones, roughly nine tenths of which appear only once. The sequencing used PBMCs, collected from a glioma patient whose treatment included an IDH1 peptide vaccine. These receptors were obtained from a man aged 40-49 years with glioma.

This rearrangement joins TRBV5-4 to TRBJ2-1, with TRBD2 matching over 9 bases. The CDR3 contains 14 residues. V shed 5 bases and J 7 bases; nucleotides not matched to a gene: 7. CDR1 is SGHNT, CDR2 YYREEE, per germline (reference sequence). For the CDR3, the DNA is TGTGCCAGCAGTTGGCGGGAGGGCCAGAATGAGCAGTTCTTC. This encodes CASSWREGQNEQFF. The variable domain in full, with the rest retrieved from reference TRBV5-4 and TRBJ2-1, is ETGVTQSPTHLIKTRGQQVTLRCSSQSGHNTVSWYQQALGQGPQFIFQYYREEENGRGNFPPRFSGLQFPNYSSELNVNALELDDSALYLCASSWREGQNEQFFGPGTRLTVL.

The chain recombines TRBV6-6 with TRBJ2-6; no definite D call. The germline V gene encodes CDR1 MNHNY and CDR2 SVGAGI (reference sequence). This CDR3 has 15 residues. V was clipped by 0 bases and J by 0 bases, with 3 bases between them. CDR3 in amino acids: CASSYSHSGANVLTF. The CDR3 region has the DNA TGTGCCAGCAGTTACTCCCACTCTGGGGCCAACGTCCTGACTTTC.

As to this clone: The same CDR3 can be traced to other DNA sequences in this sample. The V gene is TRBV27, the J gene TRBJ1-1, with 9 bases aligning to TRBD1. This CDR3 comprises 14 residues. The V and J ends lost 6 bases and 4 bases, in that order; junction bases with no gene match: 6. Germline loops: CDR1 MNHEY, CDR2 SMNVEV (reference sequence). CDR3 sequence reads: CASSLGQGLTEAFF. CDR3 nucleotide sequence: TGTGCCAGCAGCCTGGGACAGGGCCTCACTGAAGCTTTCTTT.

This chain's CDR3 is CASRGRDHEKLFF. The CDR3 bases are TGTGCCAGCAGGGGCAGGGACCATGAAAAACTGTTTTTT. The chain combines TRBV6-5 with TRBJ1-4, with D tentatively TRBD1 (5 bases). Trimming removed 6 bases at V and 6 bases at J, with 11 bases between. Germline CDR1 is MNHEY and CDR2 is SVGAGI. This CDR3 has 13 residues.

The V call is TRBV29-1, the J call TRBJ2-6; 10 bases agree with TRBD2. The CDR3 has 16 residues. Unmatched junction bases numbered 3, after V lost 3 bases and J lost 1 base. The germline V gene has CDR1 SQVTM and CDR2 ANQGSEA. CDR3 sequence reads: CSVDKLAGSGANVLTF. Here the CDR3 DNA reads TGCAGCGTTGATAAACTAGCGGGGTCTGGGGCCAACGTCCTGACTTTC.